A selection of T cell receptor beta chains follows, all from one sample in a study of spatial heterogeneity in lung cancer. TCRdb analysed the 5' RACE reads with MiXCR anew, one entry per CDR3 protein. In the table there are some 100,000 distinct CDR3 sequences, about 9.4% of which are singletons. The specimen comprised PBMCs, sampled at surgery. Receptors were obtained from a male donor with early-stage non-small cell lung cancer. Each CDR3 is given with its conserved first and last residue. A D gene is named only where the DNA matches it firmly. Clone size is shown for a subset of rows, as once, few, many or a class of expanded clone.

>TRBJ1-4|-|-|TRBV6-6
TGTGCCAGCAGTTCCACCTTGGGAGGGGCATGGGAAAAACTGTTTTTT
CASSSTLGGAWEKLFF
>TRBJ2-6|-|-|TRBV5-4
TGTGCCAGCAGCTCAAGCCCCTCTGGGGCCAACGTCCTGACTTTC
CASSSSPSGANVLTF
>TRBJ2-3|TRBD1|few|TRBV29-1
TGCAGCGTTCGACAGGGGGGCACAGATACGCAGTATTTT
CSVRQGGTDTQYF
>TRBJ1-2|-|many|TRBV28
TGTGCCAGCAGTTTGAACGAGGGCGTCGATGGCTACACCTTC
CASSLNEGVDGYTF
>TRBJ2-3|-|few|TRBV24-1
TGTGCCACCAGTGACAGAACTACTAGCACAGATACGCAGTATTTT
CATSDRTTSTDTQYF
>TRBJ2-7|-|-|TRBV10-2
TGCGCCAGCAGTGCGGGTTACCGCGGAGGCTCCTACGAGCAGTACTTC
CASSAGYRGGSYEQYF
>TRBJ2-4|-|many|TRBV14
TGTGCCAGCAGCCAGGGTACAAGCCTAGCCAAAAACATTCAGTACTTC
CASSQGTSLAKNIQYF
>TRBJ2-6|-|-|TRBV5-5
TGTGCCAGCAGCGTAACAGGACTCTCTGGGGCCAACGTCCTGACTTTC
CASSVTGLSGANVLTF
>TRBJ2-3|-|few|TRBV24-1
TGTGCCACCAAGTCTTTTAGCACAGATACGCAGTATTTT
CATKSFSTDTQYF
>TRBJ2-2|-|few|TRBV2
TGTGCCAGCAGTGTCGTGTACACCGGGGAGCTGTTTTTT
CASSVVYTGELFF
>TRBJ2-7|-|few|TRBV6-1
TGTGCCAGCAGTCGGGACAACTACGAGCAGTACTTC
CASSRDNYEQYF
>TRBJ2-1|-|-|TRBV29-1
TGCAGCGTTGATCGACAGTACAATGAGCAGTTCTTC
CSVDRQYNEQFF
>TRBJ2-1|TRBD2|-|TRBV11-2
TGTGCCAGCAGCCCCCCAACTAGCGGGGGGCGCAATGAGCAGTTCTTC
CASSPPTSGGRNEQFF
>TRBJ1-5|-|-|TRBV30
TGTGCCTGGAGCGCCTGGGGCGGCAATCAGCCCCAGCATTTT
CAWSAWGGNQPQHF
>TRBJ2-3|-|few|TRBV5-4
TGTGCCAGCAGCCCCGGGGCAGAGACAGATACGCAGTATTTT
CASSPGAETDTQYF
>TRBJ2-2|-|-|TRBV6-1
TGTGCCACCGGACAGTACACCGGGGAGCTGTTTTTT
CATGQYTGELFF
>TRBJ2-2|TRBD1|few|TRBV6-5
TGTGCCAGCAGTCCCGGGACAGACAACACCGGGGAGCTGTTTTTT
CASSPGTDNTGELFF
>TRBJ1-2|TRBD1|few|TRBV7-2
TGTGCCAGCAGCTCTACAGGGGGCTATGGCTACACCTTC
CASSSTGGYGYTF
>TRBJ2-3|-|-|TRBV20-1
TGCAGTGCTAGGGGGCGGGGAACTGATACGCAGTATTTT
CSARGRGTDTQYF
>TRBJ1-1|TRBD1|few|TRBV12-3/TRBV12-4
TGTGCCAGCAGTATACGGACAGGGAGAACTGAAGCTTTCTTT
CASSIRTGRTEAFF
>TRBJ2-7|-|few|TRBV3-1
TGTGCCAGCAGTCCCGGGGACTCCTACGAGCAGTACTTC
CASSPGDSYEQYF
>TRBJ2-5|TRBD1|many|TRBV7-7
TGTGCCAGCAGCTTAGCAGGGGGCGGGGAGACCCAGTACTTC
CASSLAGGGETQYF
>TRBJ2-7|-|many|TRBV6-5
TGTGCCAGCAGCCTCGACAGTACCTACGAGCAGTACTTC
CASSLDSTYEQYF
>TRBJ2-2|TRBD1|-|TRBV6-5
TGTGCCAGCAGTTACTGGGACAGGAACACCGGGGAGCTGTTTTTT
CASSYWDRNTGELFF
>TRBJ2-5|TRBD2|-|TRBV5-1
TGCGCCAGCAGCTTCCTCCCGAGCGGGAAGACGGAGACCCAGTACTTC
CASSFLPSGKTETQYF
>TRBJ2-1|TRBD2|few|TRBV10-2
TGCGCCAGCAGTGAGATGGGACTACCACTCAACAATGAGCAGTTCTTC
CASSEMGLPLNNEQFF
>TRBJ1-5|-|many|TRBV9
TGTGCCAGCAGCGCTTCTGACGGCTACAATCAGCCCCAGCATTTT
CASSASDGYNQPQHF
>TRBJ1-6|-|few|TRBV18
TGTGCCAGCTCACCAACTAAGGGAGATTCACCCCTCCACTTT
CASSPTKGDSPLHF
>TRBJ2-3|-|-|TRBV7-2
TGTGCCAGCAGCTTAGGGCCTTCAGATACGCAGTATTTT
CASSLGPSDTQYF
>TRBJ2-4|TRBD2|few|TRBV29-1
TGCAGCGTTGATGGAGCGGGATGGGGGTCGGTTAATCAGTACTTC
CSVDGAGWGSVNQYF
>TRBJ2-1|-|-|TRBV2
TGTGCCAGCAGGCTCGGGTACAATGAGCAGTTCTTC
CASRLGYNEQFF
>TRBJ2-3|-|-|TRBV12-3/TRBV12-4
TGTGCCAGCAGTTTAGCTAACAGTGGCGCAGATACGCAGTATTTT
CASSLANSGADTQYF
>TRBJ1-2|TRBD1|few|TRBV2
TGTGCCAGCAGTAAGGACAGGCCTAACTATGGCTACACCTTC
CASSKDRPNYGYTF
>TRBJ2-1|-|-|TRBV29-1
TGCAGCGTTAGGCAGTCAGGCCCCTACAATGAGCAGTTCTTC
CSVRQSGPYNEQFF
>TRBJ2-5|TRBD2|once|TRBV10-3
TGTGCCATCAGAGACGGACTAGCGGGAGGGGAGACCCAGTACTTC
CAIRDGLAGGETQYF
>TRBJ1-2|-|many|TRBV3-1
TGTGCCAGCAGCCAAGAATCCACCTATGGCTACACCTTC
CASSQESTYGYTF
>TRBJ2-7|TRBD2|-|TRBV2
TGTGCCAGCAGTGAGTCTGGCGGGGGGAGGAACGAGCAGTACTTC
CASSESGGGRNEQYF
>TRBJ2-3|TRBD2|many|TRBV7-9
TGTGCCAGCAGCTCGGGGCTAGCGGGGGGCACAGATACGCAGTATTTT
CASSSGLAGGTDTQYF
>TRBJ2-1|TRBD1|many|TRBV29-1
TGCAGCGTTGCGAGACAGGGATGGGAGCAGTTCTTC
CSVARQGWEQFF
>TRBJ2-2|TRBD1|-|TRBV7-3
TGTGCCAGCAGCACTACCGGACAGGGAAAGACCGGGGAGCTGTTTTTT
CASSTTGQGKTGELFF
>TRBJ1-1|-|-|TRBV9
TGTGCCAGCAGCGTTGAGGGCTACGGCACTGAAGCTTTCTTT
CASSVEGYGTEAFF
>TRBJ2-5|TRBD2|-|TRBV28
TGTGCCAGCAGTTTCTCTTTAGCGGGCCAAGAGACCCAGTACTTC
CASSFSLAGQETQYF
>TRBJ1-4|TRBD1|many|TRBV3-1
TGTGCCAGCAGCCACCGCGGACAGGGGGGGGCTGAAAAACTGTTTTTT
CASSHRGQGGAEKLFF
>TRBJ2-3|TRBD2|few|TRBV20-1
TGCAGTGCTACTACCCTACGGACTAGCGGGAGGAAGAGCACAGATACGCAGTATTTT
CSATTLRTSGRKSTDTQYF
>TRBJ1-1|-|many|TRBV10-3
TGTGCCATCAGTGAGTCGGATAGGGCTTTCTTT
CAISESDRAFF